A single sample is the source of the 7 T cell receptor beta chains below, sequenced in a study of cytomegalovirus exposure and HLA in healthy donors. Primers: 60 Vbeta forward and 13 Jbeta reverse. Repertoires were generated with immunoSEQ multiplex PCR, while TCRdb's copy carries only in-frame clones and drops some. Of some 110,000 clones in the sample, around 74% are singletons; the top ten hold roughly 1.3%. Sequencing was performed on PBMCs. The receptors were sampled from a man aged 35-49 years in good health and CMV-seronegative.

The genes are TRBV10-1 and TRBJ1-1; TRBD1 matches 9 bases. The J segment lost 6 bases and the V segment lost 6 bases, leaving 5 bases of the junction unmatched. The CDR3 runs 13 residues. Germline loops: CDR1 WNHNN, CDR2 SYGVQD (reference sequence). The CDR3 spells CASSRTGVSEAFF. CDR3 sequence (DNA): TGCGCCAGCAGCAGGACAGGGGTCTCTGAAGCTTTCTTT.

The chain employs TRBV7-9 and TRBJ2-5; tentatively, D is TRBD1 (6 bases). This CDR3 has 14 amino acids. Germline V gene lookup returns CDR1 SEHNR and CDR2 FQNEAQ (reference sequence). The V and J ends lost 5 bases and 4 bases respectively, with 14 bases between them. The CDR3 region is CASSVSLGGETQYF. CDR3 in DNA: TGTGCCAGCAGCGTCTCCCTAGGGGGAGAGACCCAGTACTTC.

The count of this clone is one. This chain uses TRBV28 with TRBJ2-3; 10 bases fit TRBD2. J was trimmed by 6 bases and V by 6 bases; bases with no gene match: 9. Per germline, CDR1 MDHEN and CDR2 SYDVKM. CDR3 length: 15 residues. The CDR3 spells CASRASGGPADTQYF. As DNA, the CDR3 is TGTGCCAGCAGGGCTAGCGGGGGTCCGGCGGATACGCAGTATTTT. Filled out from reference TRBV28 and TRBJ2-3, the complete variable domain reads DVKVTQSSRYLVKRTGEKVFLECVQDMDHENMFWYRQDPGLGLRLIYFSYDVKMKEKGDIPEGYSVSREKKERFSLILESASTNQTSMYLCASRASGGPADTQYFGPGTRLTVL.

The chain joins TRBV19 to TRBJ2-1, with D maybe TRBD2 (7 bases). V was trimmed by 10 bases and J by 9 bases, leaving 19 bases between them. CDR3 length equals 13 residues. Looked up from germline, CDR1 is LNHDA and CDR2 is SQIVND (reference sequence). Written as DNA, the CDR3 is TGTGCCATTGGGGGCGGGAGCTTGGGTGAGCAGTTCTTC. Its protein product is CAIGGGSLGEQFF.

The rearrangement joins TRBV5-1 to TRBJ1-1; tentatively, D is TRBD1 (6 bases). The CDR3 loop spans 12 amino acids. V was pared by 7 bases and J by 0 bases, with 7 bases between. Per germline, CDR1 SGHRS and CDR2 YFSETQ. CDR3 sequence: CASGQMNTEAFF. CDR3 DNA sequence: TGCGCCAGCGGACAGATGAACACTGAAGCTTTCTTT.

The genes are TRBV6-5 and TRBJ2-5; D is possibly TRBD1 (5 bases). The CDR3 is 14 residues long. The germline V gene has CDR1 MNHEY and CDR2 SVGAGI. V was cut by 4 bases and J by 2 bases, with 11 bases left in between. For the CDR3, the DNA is TGTGCCAGCAGTTGGACATCTGGACAAGAGACCCAGTACTTC. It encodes CASSWTSGQETQYF.

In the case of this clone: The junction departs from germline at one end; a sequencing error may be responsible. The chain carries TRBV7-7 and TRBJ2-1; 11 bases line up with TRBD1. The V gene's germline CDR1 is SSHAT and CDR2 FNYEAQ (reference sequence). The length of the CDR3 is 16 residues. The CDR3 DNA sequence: TGTGCTAGCAGCCCCGGGACAGGGGGCTCCTACAATGAGCAGTTCTTC. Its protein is CASSPGTGGSYNEQFF.